These 30 T cell receptor beta chains were all obtained from the same sample, sequenced in a study of shared clonotypes between healthy human individuals. Some clones are missing from TCRdb's copy, which holds only in-frame ones; the method was immunoSEQ multiplex PCR. The sample lists about 2.4 million clones; 93% were seen once. The sequenced material came from naive CD4+ T cells from PBMCs. Subset: CD45RA+ positively selected. The receptor source for this set is a man aged 18-30 years in good health. Some clones in this sample may be carry-over from other donors' samples.

As regards this clone: Different DNA sequences within this sample yield the same CDR3. The genes are TRBV29-1 and TRBJ2-7; unclear D gene. This CDR3 has 12 residues. Germline assignment: CDR1 SQVTM and CDR2 ANQGSEA. The V gene lost 4 bases and the J gene lost 1 base, with 8 bases spanning the gap. The CDR3 spells CSVVTASYEQYF. The CDR3 nucleotides are TGCAGCGTTGTAACAGCTTCCTACGAGCAGTACTTC.

The chain uses TRBV2 and TRBJ2-4; 8 bases match TRBD1. V lost 5 bases and J lost 0; bases outside the gene matches: 6. Germline-derived CDR1 and CDR2 are SNHLY and FYNNEI. This CDR3 has 16 amino acids. The CDR3 DNA sequence: TGTGCCAGCAGTTGGGGGACAGGAATAGCCAAAAACATTCAGTACTTC. Protein product: CASSWGTGIAKNIQYF.

This clone was seen a handful of times. The J gene is TRBJ1-1, the V gene TRBV29-1; 8 bases align to TRBD1. CDR3 length equals 11 residues. The germline gives CDR1 SQVTM, CDR2 ANQGSEA. Unmatched junction bases numbered 6, after V lost 6 bases and J lost 9 bases. The CDR3 is CSVPRTGKAFF. The DNA for the CDR3 is TGCAGCGTCCCCCGGACAGGGAAAGCTTTCTTT.

This chain connects TRBV11-3 to TRBJ1-1; D is ambiguous. The CDR3 extends over 15 amino acids. Germline CDR1 is SGHNT and CDR2 is YENEEA. V lost 3 bases, J lost 1 base, and 12 bases lay in between. The CDR3 loop reads CASSLGKGRNTEAFF. For the CDR3, the DNA is TGTGCCAGCAGCTTGGGAAAAGGAAGGAACACTGAAGCTTTCTTT. Looking up the rest from reference TRBV11-3 and TRBJ1-1 gives the full variable domain: EAGVVQSPRYKIIEKKQPVAFWCNPISGHNTLYWYLQNLGQGPELLIRYENEEAVDDSQLPKDRFSAERLKGVDSTLKIQPAELGDSAVYLCASSLGKGRNTEAFFGQGTRLTVV.

J is TRBJ2-3 and V is TRBV19; the D gene is possibly TRBD2 (6 bases). Trimming removed 5 bases from V and 4 bases from J, with 13 bases in between. The CDR3 sequence is 14 residues long. The germline gives CDR1 LNHDA, CDR2 SQIVND (reference sequence). The CDR3 sequence: CASSSGPGADTQYF. CDR3 DNA: TGTGCCAGTAGTTCGGGGCCGGGGGCAGATACGCAGTATTTT. Variable domain in full (rest from reference TRBV19 and TRBJ2-3): DGGITQSPKYLFRKEGQNVTLSCEQNLNHDAMYWYRQDPGQGLRLIYYSQIVNDFQKGDIAEGYSVSREKKESFPLTVTSAQKNPTAFYLCASSSGPGADTQYFGPGTRLTVL.

The rearrangement links TRBV6-5 to TRBJ2-7; D perhaps matches TRBD2 (6 bases). The germline V gene has CDR1 MNHEY and CDR2 SVGAGI. The V and J ends lost 6 bases and 5 bases respectively, with 20 bases between them. The CDR3 totals 15 residues. This CDR3 reads CASRGPTSRGDEQYF. CDR3 in DNA: TGTGCCAGCAGGGGGCCAACTAGCAGAGGTGACGAGCAGTACTTC.

The chain joins TRBV5-1 to TRBJ2-1, with 9 bases fitting TRBD2. The CDR3 runs 14 residues. The germline V gene has CDR1 SGHRS and CDR2 YFSETQ. Trimming took 5 bases from V and 6 from J; bases not matched to a gene: 6. Here the CDR3 DNA reads TGCGCCAGCAGAGGACTAGCGACTTCCAATGAGCAGTTCTTC. It is translated as CASRGLATSNEQFF.

The chain employs TRBV7-2 and TRBJ2-7; 15 bases agree with TRBD2. CDR1 and CDR2 (germline): SGHTA, FQGNSA. CDR3 length equals 17 residues. V gave up 6 bases and J gave up 0 bases; unmatched junction bases: 6. The CDR3 loop is CASSRGTSGGISYEQYF. Here the CDR3 DNA reads TGTGCCAGCAGTCGCGGGACTAGCGGGGGGATCTCCTACGAGCAGTACTTC.

The chain employs TRBV6-1 and TRBJ2-1; no clear D gene. The CDR3 consists of 17 residues. V was trimmed by 3 bases and J by 6 bases, leaving 21 bases between them. Germline V gene data show CDR1 as MNHNS and CDR2 as SASEGT. As DNA, the CDR3 is TGTGCCAGCAGTGAGCGGTGGGGATCTGGTTTGGGCAATGAGCAGTTCTTC. It translates to CASSERWGSGLGNEQFF.

This clone was recorded only once. The chain is built from TRBV18 and TRBJ1-4; D remains unclear. The CDR3 covers 14 residues. Germline V CDR1 and CDR2: KGHSH, LQKENI. Trimming took 0 bases from V and 8 from J, leaving 10 bases between them. CDR3 nucleotide sequence: TGTGCCAGCTCACCACCGTCGAACAGAGAAAAACTGTTTTTT. Amino acid sequence: CASSPPSNREKLFF.

The chain uses TRBV4-2 and TRBJ1-2; D possibly corresponds to TRBD1 (5 bases). The CDR3 covers 15 residues. Looked up from germline, CDR1 is LGHNA and CDR2 is YNFKEQ. The V gene lost 4 bases and the J gene lost 0 bases, with 12 bases spanning the gap. DNA for the CDR3: TGTGCCAGCAGCCCGCAGGGAGCAACTAACTATGGCTACACCTTC. This codes for CASSPQGATNYGYTF.

This chain links TRBV19 with TRBJ2-1, with D tentatively TRBD1 (6 bases). Trimming removed 3 bases at V and 6 bases at J, with 9 bases between. CDR3 length: 13 amino acids. In germline, CDR1 is LNHDA, CDR2 SQIVND (reference sequence). The CDR3 DNA reads as TGTGCCAGTAGTATTTTGGGGGCCAATGAGCAGTTCTTC. This codes for CASSILGANEQFF.

The V and J genes are TRBV7-9 and TRBJ2-2, with 7 bases fitting TRBD1. The trim removed 10 bases at V and 6 bases at J, leaving 11 bases unmatched. Germline loops: CDR1 SEHNR, CDR2 FQNEAQ (reference sequence). The CDR3 consists of 14 residues. The CDR3 DNA reads TGTGCCAAAAGGGGGCAGGGCGGCGCCGGGGAGCTGTTTTTT. It codes for CAKRGQGGAGELFF.

This clone was counted once. The CDR3 DNA sequence: TGTGCCAGCAGCGTAGAGGTCGGGGTTGGCTACACCTTC. Translation gives CASSVEVGVGYTF. V is TRBV9 and J is TRBJ1-2; D is ambiguous. Germline CDR1 is SGDLS and CDR2 is YYNGEE. CDR3 length: 13 amino acids. Trimming left V 0 bases short and J 7 bases short, with 10 bases between.

The chain employs TRBV10-3 and TRBJ2-7; 7 bases agree with TRBD1. Germline V gives CDR1 ENHRY, CDR2 SYGVKD. The CDR3 is 13 residues long. Trimming removed 6 bases from V and 6 bases from J; junction bases left unmatched: 8. The CDR3 DNA is TGTGCCATCAGCATAACAGGGGCGGGCGAGCAGTACTTC. This encodes CAISITGAGEQYF.

The V and J genes are TRBV5-1 and TRBJ2-1, with 13 positions matching TRBD2. Germline V gene lookup returns CDR1 SGHRS and CDR2 YFSETQ. With V trimmed by 0 bases and J by 2 bases, 2 bases remained unmatched. CDR3 length: 17 amino acids. CDR3: CASSLGTSGRAYNEQFF. CDR3 sequence (DNA): TGCGCCAGCAGCTTGGGAACTAGCGGGAGGGCCTACAATGAGCAGTTCTTC.

With regard to this clone: The germline gene is not matched at one end of the junction; a read error may be the cause. The chain has TRBV28 and TRBJ1-2; TRBD1 might be the D (5 bases). Germline assignment: CDR1 MDHEN and CDR2 SYDVKM. The CDR3 loop spans 12 amino acids. The CDR3 coding sequence is TGTGCCAGCAGTTTAACTCCAGGGTACTCAATCTTC. Amino acids: CASSLTPGYSIF.

The chain is built from TRBV4-2 and TRBJ1-3; 7 bases are shared with TRBD1. The CDR3 runs 18 residues. The J segment lost 0 bases and the V segment lost 0 bases, leaving 8 bases of the junction unmatched. Germline V gene sequence: CDR1 LGHNA, CDR2 YNFKEQ. The DNA of the CDR3 is TGTGCCAGCAGCCAAGAGTGGACAGGTGTTCTCTCTGGAAACACCATATATTTT. This encodes CASSQEWTGVLSGNTIYF.

The chain carries TRBV19 and TRBJ1-2; TRBD1 is a possible D gene (6 bases). CDR1 LNHDA and CDR2 SQIVND come from the germline V gene (reference sequence). Trimming removed 5 bases from V and 2 bases from J, with 18 bases in between. This CDR3 spans 16 amino acids. CDR3 DNA: TGTGCCAGTAGTGTTATCGGGACACCGACGAACTATGGCTACACCTTC. Translating it yields CASSVIGTPTNYGYTF.

Comments on this clone: This same CDR3 is encoded by further DNA sequences in the sample. The V call is TRBV18, the J call TRBJ2-2; perhaps TRBD1 as D (6 bases). Germline V gene sequence: CDR1 KGHSH, CDR2 LQKENI. V was cut by 3 bases and J by 3 bases, with 8 bases left in between. This CDR3 spans 14 amino acids. The CDR3 DNA sequence: TGTGCCAGCTCACCCAGGGGCTACACCGGGGAGCTGTTTTTT. This encodes CASSPRGYTGELFF.

The chain employs TRBV29-1 and TRBJ1-1; TRBD1 is a possible D gene (5 bases). This CDR3 is built from 11 residues. V shed 4 bases and J shed 7 bases, with 10 bases lying between them. CDR1 and CDR2 (germline): SQVTM, ANQGSEA. The CDR3: CSVGGMGEAFF. The CDR3 nucleotides read TGCAGCGTTGGGGGGATGGGTGAAGCTTTCTTT. Using reference TRBV29-1 and TRBJ1-1 for the parts outside the CDR3, the full variable domain is SAVISQKPSRDICQRGTSLTIQCQVDSQVTMMFWYRQQPGQSLTLIATANQGSEATYESGFVIDKFPISRPNLTFSTLTVSNMSPEDSSIYLCSVGGMGEAFFGQGTRLTVV.

This chain connects TRBV29-1 to TRBJ2-2; the D gene is possibly TRBD1 (6 bases). The ends were cut back, 6 bases at V and 3 bases at J, with 14 bases in the middle. CDR1 SQVTM and CDR2 ANQGSEA come from the germline V gene. The CDR3 is 14 amino acids. The CDR3 here is CSVSRGPYTGELFF. For the CDR3, the DNA is TGCAGCGTATCCAGGGGACCCTACACCGGGGAGCTGTTTTTT.

V is TRBV29-1 and J is TRBJ1-4; D is uncertain. V lost 7 bases and J 4 bases, leaving 10 bases between the germline ends. The CDR3 is made up of 12 amino acids. Per the germline V gene, CDR1 is SQVTM and CDR2 is ANQGSEA. CDR3 coding DNA: TGCAGCGGGGCCGGGAGTAATGAAAAACTGTTTTTT. Protein: CSGAGSNEKLFF. Full variable domain (remainder filled in from reference TRBV29-1 and TRBJ1-4): SAVISQKPSRDICQRGTSLTIQCQVDSQVTMMFWYRQQPGQSLTLIATANQGSEATYESGFVIDKFPISRPNLTFSTLTVSNMSPEDSSIYLCSGAGSNEKLFFGSGTQLSVL.

The rearrangement uses TRBV2 and TRBJ1-2; the D is unclear. V dropped 4 bases and J dropped 0 bases, with 15 bases sitting between them. From germline, CDR1 is SNHLY and CDR2 FYNNEI. CDR3 size: 16 residues. DNA of the CDR3: TGTGCCAGCAGTGGTCGCCGGATAACCTCTAACTATGGCTACACCTTC. This sequence encodes CASSGRRITSNYGYTF.

V is TRBV5-1 and J is TRBJ2-7; D remains ambiguous. Trimming took off 0 bases at V and 2 bases at J, with 15 bases between the two ends. The CDR3 runs to 16 residues. Per germline, CDR1 SGHRS and CDR2 YFSETQ. The CDR3 region is CASSLVSGATTYEQYF. CDR3 bases: TGCGCCAGCAGCTTGGTATCAGGAGCAACTACCTACGAGCAGTACTTC.

The genes are TRBV10-3 and TRBJ2-2; D remains unclear. This CDR3 comprises 12 residues. Germline CDR1 ENHRY, CDR2 SYGVKD. V shed 5 bases and J shed 6 bases, with 7 bases lying between them. CDR3 nucleotide sequence: TGTGCCATCAGTAAGGATTCCGGGGAGCTGTTTTTT. Protein product: CAISKDSGELFF.

This clone was found once. This chain links TRBV5-1 with TRBJ2-1, with 7 bases fitting TRBD1. CDR3 length: 16 amino acids. V shed 3 bases and J 0 bases; nucleotides not matched to a gene: 6. Germline CDR1 and CDR2: SGHRS and YFSETQ. The CDR3 loop is CASSSGTVSSYNEQFF. DNA for the CDR3: TGCGCCAGCAGCTCGGGGACAGTCAGCTCCTACAATGAGCAGTTCTTC.

Only a few counts were recorded for this clone. V is TRBV2 and J is TRBJ1-5; the match to TRBD1 covers 8 bases. Germline V gives CDR1 SNHLY, CDR2 FYNNEI. The CDR3 spans 15 residues. V trimming: 6 bases; J trimming: 6 bases; junction bases outside the gene matches: 10. CDR3 sequence (DNA): TGTGCCAGCAGCCAAGGACAGGGCGGATTTCAGCCCCAGCATTTT. Protein sequence: CASSQGQGGFQPQHF.

The chain combines TRBV2 with TRBJ2-4, with a tentative D call TRBD1 (5 bases). Trimming pared 0 bases from V and 9 bases from J, leaving 12 bases between. The CDR3 contains 14 residues. CDR1 SNHLY and CDR2 FYNNEI come from the germline V gene. DNA of the CDR3: TGTGCCAGCAGTGAAGCGGGCGCTGGGGCCATTCAGTACTTC. This encodes CASSEAGAGAIQYF.

The rearrangement links TRBV5-4 to TRBJ1-2; a weak D match, TRBD1 (6 bases). The CDR3 runs 13 residues. Germline V gene lookup returns CDR1 SGHNT and CDR2 YYREEE (reference sequence). The ends were cut back, 4 bases at V and 2 bases at J, with 9 bases in the middle. The CDR3 DNA is TGTGCCAGCAGCGATGACAGGAACTATGGCTACACCTTC. Protein: CASSDDRNYGYTF.